Each of the 27 T cell receptor beta chains below was sequenced from the same sample in a study of T cell responses to AZD1222 COVID-19 vaccine. Profiled with immunoSEQ multiplex PCR; TCRdb holds only in-frame clones, not every one. Among approximately 140,000 clones, 90% were seen once, and the ten largest hold around 3.6%. This material consisted of peripheral blood, taken on day 0 of AZD1222 vaccination. Receptor source: an adult in good health.

This chain uses TRBV24-1 with TRBJ2-1; D gene uncertain. The CDR3 is 13 amino acids. V lost 4 bases and J lost 6, with 9 bases in between. The germline V gene encodes CDR1 KGHDR and CDR2 SFDVKD. The CDR3 DNA reads TGTGCCACCAGTGACCCTGGGCGCAATGAGCAGTTCTTC. Encoded protein: CATSDPGRNEQFF.

This clone was found a few times. The rearrangement uses TRBV4-2 and TRBJ2-3; TRBD2 matches at 13 bases. This CDR3 spans 18 amino acids. Germline CDR1 and CDR2: LGHNA and YNFKEQ. V was pared by 4 bases and J by 6 bases, with 13 bases of the junction left unmatched. The CDR3 here is CASSLGLAGASGGDTQYF. CDR3 DNA sequence: TGTGCCAGCAGCCTAGGACTAGCGGGGGCGAGCGGAGGGGATACGCAGTATTTT.

V usage is TRBV5-4 and J usage is TRBJ2-5; 9 bases are shared with TRBD1. J lost 4 bases, V lost 4 bases, and 8 bases had no gene match. This CDR3 spans 15 amino acids. CDR1 SGHNT and CDR2 YYREEE come from the germline V gene (reference sequence). The CDR3: CASSAPGTGLETQYF. The DNA of the CDR3 is TGTGCCAGCAGCGCCCCCGGGACAGGGCTAGAGACCCAGTACTTC. Using reference TRBV5-4 and TRBJ2-5 for the parts outside the CDR3, the full variable domain is ETGVTQSPTHLIKTRGQQVTLRCSSQSGHNTVSWYQQALGQGPQFIFQYYREEENGRGNFPPRFSGLQFPNYSSELNVNALELDDSALYLCASSAPGTGLETQYFGPGTRLLVL.

The V and J genes are TRBV5-6 and TRBJ2-7; no clear D. The V gene's germline CDR1 is SGHDT and CDR2 YYEEEE. V was pared by 0 bases and J by 2 bases, with 9 bases between. The CDR3 is 14 residues long. Here the CDR3 DNA reads TGTGCCAGCAGCTTGGGTGGAAGTGCCTACGAGCAGTACTTC. Translated, it gives CASSLGGSAYEQYF.

This chain uses TRBV29-1 with TRBJ2-7; D is possibly TRBD2 (5 bases). V shed 6 bases and J shed 5 bases, with 11 bases lying between them. The CDR3 contains 11 residues. Per the germline V gene, CDR1 is SQVTM and CDR2 is ANQGSEA. The DNA for the CDR3 is TGCAGCGTACTAGGATTGAACGAGCAGTACTTC. It is translated as CSVLGLNEQYF.

The CDR3 loop is CANRGAPAGELFF. CDR3 nucleotide sequence: TGTGCTAATCGGGGGGCGCCGGCCGGGGAGCTGTTTTTT. The rearrangement uses TRBV2 and TRBJ2-2; perhaps TRBD2 as D (7 bases). Germline CDR1 is SNHLY and CDR2 is FYNNEI. There are 13 residues in the CDR3.

This sequence joins TRBV6-2 or TRBV6-3 and TRBJ2-1; either TRBD1 or TRBD2 may supply D (5 bases each). The CDR3 covers 19 residues. Trimming shortened V by 5 bases and J by 0 bases, and 23 bases separated the two germline ends. Germline values: CDR1 MNHEY, CDR2 SVGEGT. CDR3 sequence reads: CASSTLPPGTLGSYNEQFF. The CDR3 DNA is TGTGCCAGCAGTACCCTTCCTCCCGGGACCTTGGGCTCCTACAATGAGCAGTTCTTC.

V and J are TRBV5-6 and TRBJ1-5; D is unresolved. This CDR3 has 14 amino acids. Germline V CDR1 and CDR2: SGHDT, YYEEEE. Trimming took off 4 bases at V and 3 bases at J, with 11 bases between the two ends. The CDR3, as DNA: TGTGCCAGCAGCCTCGGGAGGGTCAATCAGCCCCAGCATTTT. Its translation is CASSLGRVNQPQHF.

V gene TRBV2 combines with J gene TRBJ2-5, with D possibly being TRBD1 (7 bases). Germline V gene sequence: CDR1 SNHLY, CDR2 FYNNEI. With 7 bases removed from V and 0 bases from J, the gap between germline ends came to 12 bases. CDR3 size: 14 residues. DNA for the CDR3: TGTGCCAGCACGCAGGGGGGATACCAAGAGACCCAGTACTTC. This gives the protein CASTQGGYQETQYF.

This rearrangement joins TRBV5-1 to TRBJ1-6, with no clear D. CDR3 length: 13 amino acids. Trimming took off 3 bases at V and 10 bases at J, with 11 bases between the two ends. The germline V gene encodes CDR1 SGHRS and CDR2 YFSETQ. CDR3 coding DNA: TGCGCCAGCAGCTCGGTGGTGGGGTCACCCCTCCACTTT. This sequence encodes CASSSVVGSPLHF.

The chain has TRBV15 and TRBJ2-2; D gene ambiguous. V was cut by 1 base and J by 5 bases, with 11 bases left in between. This CDR3 contains 15 residues. Germline V CDR1 and CDR2: LNHNV, YYDKDF (reference sequence). The CDR3 coding sequence is TGTGCCACCAGCAGAGCACAAGGGATGACCGGGGAGCTGTTTTTT. Translation gives CATSRAQGMTGELFF. Complete variable domain (other parts from reference TRBV15 and TRBJ2-2): DAMVIQNPRYQVTQFGKPVTLSCSQTLNHNVMYWYQQKSSQAPKLLFHYYDKDFNNEADTPDNFQSRRPNTSFCFLDIRSPGLGDTAMYLCATSRAQGMTGELFFGEGSRLTVL.

V gene TRBV7-2 combines with J gene TRBJ2-7; TRBD2 is a possible D gene (6 bases). The CDR3 is made up of 17 amino acids. Trimming cost V 1 base and J 7 bases, with 23 bases left between them. Germline values: CDR1 SGHTA, CDR2 FQGNSA. This chain's CDR3 is CASSLGPRGSTPGEQYF. As DNA, the CDR3 is TGTGCCAGCAGCTTAGGGCCACGGGGGAGCACCCCCGGGGAGCAGTACTTC.

The rearrangement links TRBV2 to TRBJ1-5; D is unresolved. Per the germline V gene, CDR1 is SNHLY and CDR2 is FYNNEI. This CDR3 region has 15 residues. Trimming removed 8 bases from V and 0 bases from J, with 14 bases in between. CDR3 residues: CASVPPTSSNQPQHF. CDR3 bases: TGTGCCAGCGTCCCCCCGACATCTAGCAATCAGCCCCAGCATTTT.

This clone has at least ten counts. The chain recombines TRBV11-2 with TRBJ1-4; no clear D. There are 15 residues in the CDR3. Trimming pared 5 bases from V and 0 bases from J, leaving 10 bases between. Germline V gene sequence: CDR1 SGHAT, CDR2 FQNNGV. The CDR3 loop reads CASSPAGATNEKLFF. CDR3 in DNA: TGTGCCAGCAGCCCCGCGGGAGCAACTAATGAAAAACTGTTTTTT.

This clone has a handful of counts. The chain couples TRBV7-3 to TRBJ1-6; 8 nucleotides align to TRBD1. This CDR3 is 14 amino acids long. Trimming took 5 bases from V and 6 from J; bases not matched to a gene: 3. Germline V gene lookup returns CDR1 SGHTA and CDR2 FQGTGA. The CDR3 coding sequence is TGTGCCAGCAGCGAGGACAGGGTTAATTCACCCCTCCACTTT. Translation: CASSEDRVNSPLHF.

This rearrangement joins TRBV5-3 to TRBJ2-7; D is tentatively TRBD1 or TRBD2 (5 bases each). TRBV5-3 is flagged as an ORF with uncertain function. The length of the CDR3 is 14 residues. V lost 3 bases, J lost 2 bases, and 12 bases lay in between. CDR3 coding DNA: TGTGCCAGAAGCTATCCGGGACGAGCCTACGAGCAGTACTTC. Its translation is CARSYPGRAYEQYF.

The chain employs TRBV25-1 and TRBJ2-7; D might be TRBD2 (5 bases). The germline gives CDR1 MGHDK, CDR2 SYGVNS. CDR3 length: 13 residues. The V and J ends lost 4 bases and 3 bases respectively, with 10 bases between them. The CDR3 is CASSAGVFYEQYF. CDR3 nucleotides: TGTGCCAGCAGTGCCGGGGTTTTCTACGAGCAGTACTTC.

Only one count was recorded for this clone. The CDR3 here is CASNNRGHTEAFF. The CDR3 DNA reads TGTGCCAGCAACAATCGGGGGCACACTGAAGCTTTCTTT. The chain couples TRBV25-1 to TRBJ1-1; maybe TRBD1 (6 bases). Deletions cut 7 bases from V and 3 bases from J, with 12 bases between. There are 13 residues in the CDR3. Per the germline V gene, CDR1 is MGHDK and CDR2 is SYGVNS.

Notes on this clone: Other DNA sequences of this sample code for an identical CDR3. The CDR3 is CATSRDLGYEQYF. The CDR3 nucleotides are TGTGCCACCAGCAGAGATCTGGGCTACGAGCAGTACTTC. This rearrangement joins TRBV15 to TRBJ2-7; D not resolved. The V gene's germline CDR1 is LNHNV and CDR2 YYDKDF (reference sequence). This CDR3 is 13 amino acids long. Trimming stripped 0 bases from V and 3 bases from J, with 6 bases between.

The chain employs TRBV6-5 and TRBJ2-1; 10 nucleotides align to TRBD1. The CDR3 sequence is 15 residues long. V lost 7 bases to trimming and J lost 9 bases; unmatched junction nucleotides: 12. From germline, CDR1 is MNHEY and CDR2 SVGAGI. Here the CDR3 DNA reads TGTGCCAGCAACTCCGACAGGGGGCGCCTCGGTGAGCAGTTCTTC. It specifies CASNSDRGRLGEQFF.

The rearrangement uses TRBV2 and TRBJ1-1; a weak D match, TRBD1 (5 bases). There are 14 residues in the CDR3. Trimming left V 4 bases short and J 11 bases short, with 20 bases between. Germline CDR1 reads SNHLY; CDR2 reads FYNNEI. The CDR3 sequence is CASSGSRDSLDAFF. CDR3 bases: TGTGCCAGCAGTGGGAGCCGGGACTCCCTAGACGCTTTCTTT.

The rearrangement joins TRBV7-2 to TRBJ1-2, with no clear D. V was shortened by 1 base and J by 4 bases, with 7 bases between the two germline ends. This CDR3 region has 13 residues. Germline CDR1 SGHTA, CDR2 FQGNSA. This CDR3 reads CASSLGAIYGYTF. The CDR3, as DNA: TGTGCCAGCAGCTTAGGTGCTATCTATGGCTACACCTTC.

The chain combines TRBV6-5 with TRBJ2-4; no firm D call. Germline assignment: CDR1 MNHEY and CDR2 SVGAGI. This CDR3 spans 13 amino acids. V was pared by 3 bases and J by 3 bases, with 6 bases between. The CDR3 loop reads CASSYGSKNIQYF. The DNA of the CDR3 is TGTGCCAGCAGTTATGGCAGCAAAAACATTCAGTACTTC.

This clone was counted only a few times. This chain connects TRBV9 to TRBJ1-3; no reliable D call. The CDR3 is made up of 12 amino acids. Germline loops: CDR1 SGDLS, CDR2 YYNGEE. V was clipped by 4 bases and J by 4 bases, with 6 bases between them. This chain's CDR3 is CASSPLGNTIYF. Here the CDR3 DNA reads TGTGCCAGCAGCCCCCTAGGAAACACCATATATTTT. Complete variable domain (other parts from reference TRBV9 and TRBJ1-3): DSGVTQTPKHLITATGQRVTLRCSPRSGDLSVYWYQQSLDQGLQFLIQYYNGEERAKGNILERFSAQQFPDLHSELNLSSLELGDSALYFCASSPLGNTIYFGEGSWLTVV.

This rearrangement joins TRBV4-2 to TRBJ2-6; D is possibly TRBD2 (6 bases). CDR1 is LGHNA and CDR2 is YNFKEQ in the germline V gene. The CDR3 totals 16 residues. V lost 4 bases and J lost 1, with 11 bases in between. The DNA for the CDR3 is TGTGCCAGCAGCCCCGACGGGGGATCTGGGGCCAACGTCCTGACTTTC. This encodes CASSPDGGSGANVLTF.

About this clone itself: An end of the junction differs from the germline gene, which may be a read error. V gene TRBV5-5 combines with J gene TRBJ2-7; TRBD1 matches at 11 bases. Germline CDR1 and CDR2: SGHKS and YYEKEE (reference sequence). This CDR3 has 15 amino acids. The CDR3 DNA sequence: TGCGCCCGCAGCTGGGGGACAGGGGGGGCCTACGAGCAGTACTTC. Its translation is CARSWGTGGAYEQYF.

The chain is built from TRBV11-3 and TRBJ2-2; 7 nucleotides align to TRBD2. Germline CDR1 SGHNT, CDR2 YENEEA. CDR3 length equals 15 residues. Trimming at V came to 5 bases and at J to 6 bases, leaving 9 bases not matched to a gene. CDR3 region: CASSLQGDYSGELFF. For the CDR3, the DNA is TGTGCCAGCAGCCTCCAAGGGGACTATTCCGGGGAGCTGTTTTTT.